The source of this T cell receptor beta chain is a study of cytomegalovirus exposure and HLA in healthy donors. PCR used 60 Vbeta primers and 13 Jbeta primers. The assay was immunoSEQ multiplex PCR, and TCRdb's table has in-frame clones only and misses some. The top ten clones hold 20% to 25% of a sample with 75,000 to 90,000 clones, about 68% of them seen once. Notes on the study in general: Analysis was performed later, and it showed HLA-associated TCR beta chains to be more clonally expanded than equally common others.

Regarding this clone: Its target is unknown.

The CDR3 covers 14 residues. V lost 9 bases, J lost 3 bases, and 17 bases lay in between. Germline loops: CDR1 MNHEY, CDR2 SVGAGI. Sequencing was done on a sample of PBMCs. The gene calls are TRBV6-5 and TRBJ1-2, with unresolved D. The receptor was derived from a man younger than 45 in good health and CMV-seropositive. This CDR3 reads CASARGAGDYGYTF. The CDR3 DNA follows: TGTGCCAGTGCACGGGGAGCTGGAGACTATGGCTACACCTTC.